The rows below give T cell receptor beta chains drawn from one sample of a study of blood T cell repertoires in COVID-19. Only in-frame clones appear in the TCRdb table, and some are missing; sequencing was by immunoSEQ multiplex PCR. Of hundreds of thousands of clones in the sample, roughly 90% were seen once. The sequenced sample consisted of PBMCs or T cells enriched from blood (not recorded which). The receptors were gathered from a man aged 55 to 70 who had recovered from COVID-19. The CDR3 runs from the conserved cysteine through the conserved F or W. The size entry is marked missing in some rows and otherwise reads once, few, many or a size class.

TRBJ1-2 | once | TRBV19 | CASSTDGTANYGYTF
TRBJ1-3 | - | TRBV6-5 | CASSQQGNGNTIYF
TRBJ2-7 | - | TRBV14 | CASSSLGLYEQYF
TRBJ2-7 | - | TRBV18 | CASSQLGTSVAYEQYF
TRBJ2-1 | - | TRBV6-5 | CASSSTGLPYNEQFF
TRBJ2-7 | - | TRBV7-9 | CASSFRTPEQYF
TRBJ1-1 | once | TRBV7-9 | CASSFSLVDTEAFF
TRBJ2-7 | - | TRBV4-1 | CASSPMGGGAYEQYF
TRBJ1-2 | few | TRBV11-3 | CASSYRGVDYGYTF
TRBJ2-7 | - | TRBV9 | CASSATGSEQYF
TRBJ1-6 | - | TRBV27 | CASSSLYNSPLHF
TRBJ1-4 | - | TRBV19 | CASSYRTGNMFF
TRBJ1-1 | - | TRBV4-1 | CASSQVLSGQLNTEAFF
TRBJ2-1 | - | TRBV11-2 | CASSLAGGTNEQFF
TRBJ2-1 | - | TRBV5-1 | CASSMAGVGYNEQFF
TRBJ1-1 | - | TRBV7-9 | CASSLALLAFF
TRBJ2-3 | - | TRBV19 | CASRPGGLAGGSTDTQYF
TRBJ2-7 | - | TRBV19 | CASRGAAYEQYF
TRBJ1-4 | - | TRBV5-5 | CASSLGTGHGEKLFF
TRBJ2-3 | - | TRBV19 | CASLLDRPSSTDTQYF
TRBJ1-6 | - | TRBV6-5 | CASSYGTGVNSPLHF
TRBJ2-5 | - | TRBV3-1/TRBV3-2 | CASSQTLPGTSGEETQYF
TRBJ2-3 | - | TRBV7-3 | CASRPTSSTDTQYF